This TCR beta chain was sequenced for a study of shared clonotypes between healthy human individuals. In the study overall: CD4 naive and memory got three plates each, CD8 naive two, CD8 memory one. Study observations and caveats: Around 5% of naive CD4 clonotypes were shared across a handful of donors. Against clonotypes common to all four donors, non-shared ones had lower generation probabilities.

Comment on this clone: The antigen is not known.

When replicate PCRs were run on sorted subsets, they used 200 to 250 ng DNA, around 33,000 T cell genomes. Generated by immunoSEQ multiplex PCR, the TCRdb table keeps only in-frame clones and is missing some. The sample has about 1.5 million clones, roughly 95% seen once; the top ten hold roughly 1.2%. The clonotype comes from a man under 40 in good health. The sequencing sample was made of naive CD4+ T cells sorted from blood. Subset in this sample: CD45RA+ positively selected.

In nucleotides, the CDR3 is TGTGCCAGCAGCTCGCCGGCCCGGGGGAACACTGAAGCTTTCTTT. Its protein is CASSSPARGNTEAFF. This sequence joins TRBV11-2 and TRBJ1-1; D ambiguous. V was shortened by 4 bases and J by 1 base, with 13 bases between the two germline ends. The CDR3 is 15 residues long. Germline loops: CDR1 SGHAT, CDR2 FQNNGV.